The TCR beta chain described here comes from a study of T-cell reconstitution after alpha-beta-depleted transplantation in children. This clonotype has at least ten counts. Its target is unknown. V was trimmed by 0 bases and J by 5 bases, leaving 12 bases between them. The CDR3 runs to 14 residues. Germline V gene sequence: CDR1 SGDLS, CDR2 YYNGEE. Researchers prepared the TCRbeta library using unique molecular identifiers, the study reports. TCRdb called the PCR reads again in MiXCR, with one record for every CDR3 protein. The table lists a few hundred thousand distinct CDR3 sequences, 25% of them singletons. Study results and caveats: Several hundred expanded graft clones reportedly were the source of alpha-beta T cells about two months after transplant. T-cell numbers and diversity one year post-transplant derived largely from freshly generated T cells.

The rearrangement joins TRBV9 to TRBJ2-7; weak D call: TRBD2 (5 bases). The clonotype was recovered from a girl aged 2-10 years with Fanconi anemia, due to receive a stem cell transplant. The material sequenced was PBMCs, taken before TCRalphabeta/CD19-depleted stem cell transplant. CDR3 in amino acids: CASSVGGSGNEQYF. Written as DNA, the CDR3 is TGTGCCAGCAGCGTAGGAGGGAGCGGCAACGAGCAGTACTTC. Looking up the rest from reference TRBV9 and TRBJ2-7 gives the full variable domain: DSGVTQTPKHLITATGQRVTLRCSPRSGDLSVYWYQQSLDQGLQFLIQYYNGEERAKGNILERFSAQQFPDLHSELNLSSLELGDSALYFCASSVGGSGNEQYFGPGTRLTVT.